The clone carrying this T cell receptor (beta chain) was observed a handful of times. The source of the sample is a study of metastatic and nonmetastatic thyroid tumors. Trimming stripped 6 bases from V and 3 bases from J, with 18 bases between. CDR3 length equals 15 residues. Germline V CDR1 and CDR2: KGHSH, LQKENI. TCRdb used MiXCR to call clones anew from the PCR reads. Of roughly 40,000 clones listed, 12% are singletons. Until they underwent thyroid surgery, no patient had received any treatment. V usage is TRBV18 and J usage is TRBJ2-7; D may be TRBD1 (5 bases). Sequencing was carried out using blood. The sequence derives from a male donor with papillary thyroid cancer or a benign thyroid nodule (not recorded which). Some clones in this sample may be carry-over from other donors' samples. This CDR3 reads CASSPTLRQFYEQYF. CDR3 DNA sequence: TGTGCCAGCTCCCCTACCTTAAGACAGTTCTACGAGCAGTACTTC. The whole variable domain, filled in from reference TRBV18 and TRBJ2-7, reads NAGVMQNPRHLVRRRGQEARLRCSPMKGHSHVYWYRQLPEEGLKFMVYLQKENIIDESGMPKERFSAEFPKEGPSILRIQQVVRGDSAAYFCASSPTLRQFYEQYFGPGTRLTVT.